These 8 T cell receptor beta chains came from one sample sequenced in a study of cytotoxic CD8 clonotypes in ibrutinib-treated CLL. Profiled with immunoSEQ multiplex PCR; TCRdb holds only in-frame clones, not every one. The data hold 250,000 or so clones, with around three quarters observed a single time. The sequencing here drew on PBMCs, taken after 24 months of ibrutinib treatment. The receptors stem from a human donor with chronic lymphocytic leukemia.

This sequence joins TRBV29-1 and TRBJ2-5; D is unclear. The CDR3 has 9 amino acids. The V end was cut by 4 bases, the J end by 4 bases, with 1 base between. Germline V gives CDR1 SQVTM, CDR2 ANQGSEA. CDR3 in amino acids: CSVGETQYF. CDR3 bases: TGCAGCGTTGGAGAGACCCAGTACTTC.

This clone was found a few times. The chain links TRBV7-8 to TRBJ2-7; D gene uncertain. V was cut by 4 bases and J by 4 bases, with 14 bases left in between. Germline CDR1 is SGHVS and CDR2 is FQNEAQ. CDR3 length: 14 residues. Written as DNA, the CDR3 is TGTGCCAGCAGCTCCAGAGTAGGGCAGTACGAGCAGTACTTC. Translated, it gives CASSSRVGQYEQYF. The complete variable domain, with remaining parts taken from reference TRBV7-8 and TRBJ2-7, reads GAGVSQSPRYKVAKRGQDVALRCDPISGHVSLFWYQQALGQGPEFLTYFQNEAQLDKSGLPSDRFFAERPEGSVSTLKIQRTQQEDSAVYLCASSSRVGQYEQYFGPGTRLTVT.

Only a few counts were recorded for this clone. V gene TRBV7-9 combines with J gene TRBJ1-5; the match to TRBD1 covers 9 bases. The CDR3 is made up of 16 amino acids. Germline V CDR1 and CDR2: SEHNR, FQNEAQ (reference sequence). V gave up 1 base and J gave up 5 bases; unmatched junction bases: 6. The CDR3 nucleotides read TGTGCCAGCAGCTTAGGACCGGGACAGGGACATCAGCCCCAGCATTTT. The encoded protein is CASSLGPGQGHQPQHF.

This rearrangement joins TRBV7-2 to TRBJ2-1, with D uncertain. Trimming stripped 5 bases from V and 0 bases from J, with 14 bases between. Germline V CDR1 and CDR2: SGHTA, FQGNSA. The CDR3 runs to 16 residues. CDR3 DNA: TGTGCCAGCAGCCCGTCCCCGGCGGCCTCCTACAATGAGCAGTTCTTC. It translates to CASSPSPAASYNEQFF. The whole variable domain, remainder taken from reference TRBV7-2 and TRBJ2-1, is GAGVSQSPSNKVTEKGKDVELRCDPISGHTALYWYRQSLGQGLEFLIYFQGNSAPDKSGLPSDRFSAERTGGSVSTLTIQRTQQEDSAVYLCASSPSPAASYNEQFFGPGTRLTVL.

This CDR3 reads CASSVEGRSPNEQYF. The CDR3 coding sequence is TGTGCCAGCAGCGTAGAAGGGCGGTCTCCTAACGAGCAGTACTTC. V usage is TRBV9 and J usage is TRBJ2-7; D remains ambiguous. With 0 bases removed from V and 5 bases from J, the gap between germline ends came to 15 bases. This CDR3 region has 15 residues. In germline, CDR1 is SGDLS, CDR2 YYNGEE.

This chain joins TRBV15 and TRBJ2-5, with TRBD2 identical over 7 bases. Germline assignment: CDR1 LNHNV and CDR2 YYDKDF (reference sequence). The CDR3 is 12 residues long. J lost 5 bases, V lost 6 bases, and 3 bases had no gene match. Here the CDR3 DNA reads TGTGCCACCAGGTGGGGAGGGGAGACCCAGTACTTC. It is translated as CATRWGGETQYF.

This clone showed up just a few times. The CDR3 DNA follows: TGTGCCAGCAGCTTTTCCACCGGGGAGCTGTTTTTT. Protein product: CASSFSTGELFF. V is TRBV7-2 and J is TRBJ2-2; unclear D gene. Trimming left V 3 bases short and J 4 bases short, with 3 bases between. This CDR3 is built from 12 residues. Germline values: CDR1 SGHTA, CDR2 FQGNSA.

This rearrangement joins TRBV7-2 to TRBJ1-4, with a possible D match to TRBD1 (6 bases). The V gene's germline CDR1 is SGHTA and CDR2 FQGNSA. Trimming removed 11 bases at V and 1 base at J, with 23 bases between. The CDR3 is 17 residues long. This chain's CDR3 is CAPLGETGGVTNEKLFF. CDR3 nucleotide sequence: TGTGCCCCCCTAGGAGAGACAGGAGGAGTAACTAATGAAAAACTGTTTTTT.